The entry below describes one T cell receptor (beta chain). Antigen unknown. Indicated time point: baseline pretreatment blood. Treatment described: 15 Gy SBRT to primary tumor, nephrectomy 4 weeks later. Serial blood draws occurred at baseline and 2 and 4 weeks post-SBRT. Clear cell pathology was present in this patient's renal cell carcinoma. CDR3 length: 15 residues. Unmatched junction bases numbered 6, after V lost 5 bases and J lost 2 bases. Germline loops: CDR1 SEHNR, CDR2 FQNEAQ (reference sequence). These data originate in a study of radiation and T cells in renal cell carcinoma. Study-level results: In blood, top tumor clones expanded by 2 weeks, shrinking by 4.

Produced via immunoSEQ multiplex PCR; TCRdb's table is partial and in-frame only. The sample holds roughly 150,000 clones, 88% seen once. This TCR was recovered from an older woman with renal cell carcinoma. The chain links TRBV7-9 to TRBJ1-2; 9 nucleotides line up with TRBD1. Sequencing used blood, obtained from a patient whose treatment included radiotherapy and nephrectomy. CDR3 in DNA: TGTGCCAGCAGCCTTAGCGGACAGGGGAACTATGGCTACACCTTC. Amino acid sequence: CASSLSGQGNYGYTF.